These 15 T cell receptor beta chains were all obtained from the same sample, sequenced in a study of OX40 agonist ivuxolimab in advanced cancers. TCRdb's copy holds only in-frame clones and misses some; the assay was immunoSEQ multiplex PCR. The sample lists about 70,000 clones, about nine tenths occurring once. The sample was CD4+ or CD8+ T cells sorted from blood, taken in a trial of the OX40 agonist ivuxolimab. Receptor source: an adult with an advanced solid tumor such as melanoma, head and neck, liver or kidney cancer.

The chain is built from TRBV4-3 and TRBJ2-5; unclear D gene. CDR3 length: 17 residues. Trimming stripped 0 bases from V and 2 bases from J, with 16 bases between. CDR1 LGHNA and CDR2 YSLEER come from the germline V gene. This CDR3 reads CASSQDFLARGQETQYF. The CDR3 DNA sequence: TGCGCCAGCAGCCAAGATTTTTTGGCAAGAGGACAAGAGACCCAGTACTTC.

V is TRBV7-2 and J is TRBJ2-7, with TRBD1 matching over 9 bases. The length of the CDR3 is 16 residues. Germline V gives CDR1 SGHTA, CDR2 FQGNSA. V shed 2 bases and J 2 bases; nucleotides not matched to a gene: 7. Here the CDR3 DNA reads TGTGCCAGCAGCTTAATTTCCCGACAGGGGGCCTACGAGCAGTACTTC. It yields the protein CASSLISRQGAYEQYF.

The chain links TRBV19 to TRBJ2-7, with D possibly matching TRBD1 (5 bases). Germline V gives CDR1 LNHDA, CDR2 SQIVND (reference sequence). The germline V and J ends were trimmed by 6 bases and 2 bases, with 17 bases remaining between them. CDR3 length: 15 residues. This chain's CDR3 is CASRPTWGRAYEQYF. The DNA for the CDR3 is TGTGCCAGTAGACCTACCTGGGGCAGGGCCTACGAGCAGTACTTC.

The chain joins TRBV7-2 to TRBJ1-2; TRBD1 agrees at 7 bases. V lost 5 bases and J lost 4; bases outside the gene matches: 7. This CDR3 has 14 residues. In germline, CDR1 is SGHTA, CDR2 FQGNSA. The CDR3 region has the DNA TGTGCCAGCAGCCCGCGACAGGGAGTCTATGGCTACACCTTC. Protein sequence: CASSPRQGVYGYTF. Full variable domain (missing parts from reference TRBV7-2 and TRBJ1-2): GAGVSQSPSNKVTEKGKDVELRCDPISGHTALYWYRQSLGQGLEFLIYFQGNSAPDKSGLPSDRFSAERTGGSVSTLTIQRTQQEDSAVYLCASSPRQGVYGYTFGSGTRLTVV.

The chain employs TRBV5-1 and TRBJ2-7; 8 bases align to TRBD1. The CDR3 spans 14 residues. V trimming: 3 bases; J trimming: 1 base; junction bases outside the gene matches: 3. Germline V gives CDR1 SGHRS, CDR2 YFSETQ. The CDR3 protein is CASSWGTGSYEQYF. The CDR3 DNA is TGCGCCAGCAGCTGGGGGACAGGTTCCTACGAGCAGTACTTC.

V and J are TRBV5-1 and TRBJ2-7, with unresolved D. The CDR3 is 12 residues long. The germline V gene has CDR1 SGHRS and CDR2 YFSETQ. V was cut by 3 bases and J by 7 bases, with 11 bases left in between. The CDR3 sequence: CASSWPSEEQYF. The CDR3, as DNA: TGCGCCAGCAGCTGGCCCAGCGAAGAGCAGTACTTC.

The gene calls are TRBV28 and TRBJ1-1, with unresolved D. The CDR3 is made up of 14 amino acids. V was clipped by 5 bases and J by 1 base, with 11 bases between them. Germline loops: CDR1 MDHEN, CDR2 SYDVKM. The CDR3 loop is CASSPRGWNTEAFF. In nucleotides, the CDR3 is TGTGCCAGCAGTCCCCGGGGTTGGAACACTGAAGCTTTCTTT.

This clone was seen a few times. The V call is TRBV29-1, the J call TRBJ2-2; the D gene is possibly TRBD2 (7 bases). V dropped 4 bases and J dropped 3 bases, with 9 bases sitting between them. The CDR3 totals 13 residues. Germline lookup yields CDR1 SQVTM and CDR2 ANQGSEA. Here the CDR3 reads CSVGGGDTGELFF. CDR3 DNA: TGCAGCGTTGGGGGGGGCGACACCGGGGAGCTGTTTTTT.

The chain employs TRBV18 and TRBJ1-1; weak D call: TRBD1 (6 bases). CDR1 and CDR2 from the germline V gene are KGHSH and LQKENI. The CDR3 length is 18 residues. V was pared by 3 bases and J by 0 bases, with 20 bases between. The CDR3 DNA follows: TGTGCCAGCTCACCTCGAGGGGGAGGGGTAAACTTGAACACTGAAGCTTTCTTT. This encodes CASSPRGGGVNLNTEAFF.

V is TRBV18 and J is TRBJ2-3, with TRBD1 matching over 10 bases. The V gene end was trimmed by 2 bases and the J gene end by 7 bases; junction bases not matched to a gene: 9. The CDR3 has 16 residues. CDR1 is KGHSH and CDR2 is LQKENI in the germline V gene. The CDR3 DNA follows: TGTGCCAGCTCACCAAGGACAGGGGGTAGTGCAAATACGCAGTATTTT. Its translation is CASSPRTGGSANTQYF.

The rearrangement uses TRBV6-4 and TRBJ1-2; maybe TRBD1 (6 bases). The CDR3 sequence is 14 residues long. Per germline, CDR1 MRHNA and CDR2 SNTAGT. The V end lost 8 bases, the J end lost 4 bases, and 17 bases lay between the germline ends. The DNA for the CDR3 is TGTGCCAGCCAACCAAGCCGAGGGGGCTATGGCTACACCTTC. Amino acid sequence: CASQPSRGGYGYTF.

The V call is TRBV7-2, the J call TRBJ1-3, with unresolved D. The V gene's germline CDR1 is SGHTA and CDR2 FQGNSA. The CDR3 runs 12 residues. Trimming pared 2 bases from V and 3 bases from J, leaving 2 bases between. The CDR3 nucleotides read TGTGCCAGCAGCTTAATTGGAAACACCATATATTTT. As protein: CASSLIGNTIYF.

The chain couples TRBV5-6 to TRBJ2-2, with 8 bases aligning to TRBD1. The germline CDR1 and CDR2 sequences are SGHDT and YYEEEE. Trimming cost V 4 bases and J 3 bases; bases outside gene matches: 11. The CDR3 totals 17 residues. In nucleotides, the CDR3 is TGTGCCAGCAGCCCAGACCCGGGACAGGATTACACCGGGGAGCTGTTTTTT. It codes for CASSPDPGQDYTGELFF.

The chain carries TRBV11-2 and TRBJ2-5; no reliable D call. Per germline, CDR1 SGHAT and CDR2 FQNNGV. The CDR3 contains 11 residues. The V end was cut by 7 bases, the J end by 2 bases, with 5 bases between. The CDR3 bases are TGTGCCAGCACCCATCAAGAGACCCAGTACTTC. It specifies CASTHQETQYF.

The chain recombines TRBV19 with TRBJ1-1, with TRBD1 as a possible D gene (5 bases). With 6 bases removed from V and 2 bases from J, the gap between germline ends came to 13 bases. Germline V gives CDR1 LNHDA, CDR2 SQIVND (reference sequence). This CDR3 region has 14 residues. The CDR3 loop reads CASREGTGNTEAFF. CDR3 nucleotides: TGTGCCAGTAGGGAAGGGACGGGTAACACTGAAGCTTTCTTT.